The next 16 T cell receptor beta chains were all read from a single sample in a study of blood T cells in healthy people across ages. It was with a sample-barcoded 5' primer and a J-beta primer mix that a second PCR of about 6 to 12 cycles was run. TCRdb reanalysed the 5' RACE reads using MiXCR and keeps one entry per CDR3 protein. The profile shows about 1.1 million distinct CDR3 sequences, 30% to 40% of them singletons. Sequencing was done on a sample of blood. These receptors were obtained from a man between 18 and 35 years old in good health.

This clonotype has at least ten counts. The chain uses TRBV4-2 and TRBJ2-1; D may be TRBD1 (5 bases). Germline V gene sequence: CDR1 LGHNA, CDR2 YNFKEQ. Trimming stripped 1 base from V and 7 bases from J, with 11 bases between. The CDR3 covers 14 residues. The CDR3, as DNA: TGTGCCAGCAGCCAAGCCGACAGCCTTAATGAGCAGTTCTTC. Protein product: CASSQADSLNEQFF.

This clonotype was observed a few times. The gene calls are TRBV6-7 and TRBJ1-5, with D unclear. TRBV6-7 is sorted into the ORF group, with uncertain function. The ends were cut back, 0 bases at V and 2 bases at J, with 14 bases in the middle. This CDR3 comprises 17 residues. The DNA of the CDR3 is TGTGCCAGCAGTTACTCGTCTAAGGGTGGGGGCAATCAGCCCCAGCATTTT. It translates to CASSYSSKGGGNQPQHF.

The J gene is TRBJ2-6, the V gene TRBV4-3; possible D gene TRBD2, 5 bases. This CDR3 is 17 amino acids long. V was clipped by 8 bases and J by 2 bases, with 19 bases between them. CDR1 is LGHNA and CDR2 is YSLEER in the germline V gene. The CDR3 sequence is CASGLNPNGTGANVLTF. CDR3 coding DNA: TGCGCCAGCGGCCTAAACCCCAACGGGACTGGGGCCAACGTCCTGACTTTC.

This clonotype turned up a few times. The V call is TRBV15, the J call TRBJ1-5; 7 positions agree with TRBD1. V lost 3 bases, J lost 2 bases, and 13 bases stayed unmatched. The germline V gene has CDR1 LNHNV and CDR2 YYDKDF (reference sequence). This CDR3 is built from 18 residues. CDR3 region: CATSSSPLRQGRNQPQHF. DNA for the CDR3: TGTGCCACCAGCAGTTCCCCTTTACGACAGGGTCGCAATCAGCCCCAGCATTTT.

V gene TRBV6-6 combines with J gene TRBJ2-3, with D uncertain. CDR3 length: 14 amino acids. From germline, CDR1 is MNHNY and CDR2 SVGAGI (reference sequence). Trimming stripped 7 bases from V and 2 bases from J, with 13 bases between. The CDR3 sequence is CASMSFLNTDTQYF. CDR3 sequence (DNA): TGTGCCAGCATGAGTTTCTTGAACACAGATACGCAGTATTTT.

This clonotype was seen repeatedly, ten times or more. The rearrangement uses TRBV6-5 and TRBJ2-1; 9 nucleotides align to TRBD2. With 5 bases clipped from V and 0 bases from J, the junction kept 5 bases outside the gene matches. The CDR3 is 16 residues long. Germline assignment: CDR1 MNHEY and CDR2 SVGAGI. DNA of the CDR3: TGTGCCAGCAGTCCCCTTAGCGGGAGCTCCTACAATGAGCAGTTCTTC. Its translation is CASSPLSGSSYNEQFF.

There are a few counts of this clonotype. This chain connects TRBV6-2 or TRBV6-3 to TRBJ2-7, with D perhaps given as TRBD1 or TRBD2 (5 bases each). CDR1 and CDR2 (germline): MNHEY, SVGEGT. V was shortened by 7 bases and J by 2 bases, with 18 bases between the two germline ends. CDR3 length equals 15 residues. The CDR3 region is CASTRSGTQTYEQYF. CDR3 DNA sequence: TGTGCCAGCACCAGATCCGGGACCCAAACCTACGAGCAGTACTTC.

V and J are TRBV12-3 or TRBV12-4 and TRBJ2-4, with a tentative D call TRBD2 (6 bases). The V end was cut by 4 bases, the J end by 1 base, with 14 bases between. The CDR3 length is 16 residues. CDR3 loop: CASSSRGGFAKNIQYF. The CDR3 DNA is TGTGCCAGCAGTTCGAGGGGAGGATTTGCCAAAAACATTCAGTACTTC.

The rearrangement links TRBV5-1 to TRBJ1-1, with TRBD1 matching over 8 bases. Germline V lookup: CDR1 SGHRS, CDR2 YFSETQ. The CDR3 consists of 15 residues. J lost 1 base, V lost 2 bases, and 4 bases had no gene match. The CDR3 nucleotides read TGCGCCAGCAGCTTTCAGGGGGCGTCGAACACTGAAGCTTTCTTT. This codes for CASSFQGASNTEAFF.

With regard to this clonotype: An end of the junction does not agree with germline; a read error may underlie this. This rearrangement joins TRBV20-1 to TRBJ2-3; TRBD2 aligns across 7 bases. The CDR3 covers 14 residues. Germline values: CDR1 DFQATT, CDR2 SNEGSKA (reference sequence). Written as DNA, the CDR3 is TGTAGTGCTTGCCCAACTAGCGTGGGGGATACGCAGTATTTT. It codes for CSACPTSVGDTQYF.

The chain has TRBV4-1 and TRBJ1-5; D is uncertain. The germline CDR1 and CDR2 sequences are MGHRA and YSYEKL. This CDR3 has 17 amino acids. V was cut by 0 bases and J by 2 bases, with 14 bases left in between. The CDR3 loop is CASSQDRTTERNQPQHF. The CDR3 DNA is TGCGCCAGCAGCCAAGATCGGACGACGGAACGCAATCAGCCCCAGCATTTT.

This clonotype has just a few counts. This chain links TRBV20-1 with TRBJ1-5; 8 bases map to TRBD1. The CDR3 contains 13 residues. Germline V gene sequence: CDR1 DFQATT, CDR2 SNEGSKA (reference sequence). V lost 7 bases, J lost 5 bases, and 7 bases stayed unmatched. The CDR3 DNA sequence: TGCAGTGTTTCCAGGGGGCCGGATCAGCCCCAGCATTTT. Protein sequence: CSVSRGPDQPQHF.

V is TRBV7-2 and J is TRBJ2-3, with 9 nucleotides matching TRBD1. The germline V gene has CDR1 SGHTA and CDR2 FQGNSA. The V and J ends lost 5 bases and 4 bases, in that order; junction bases with no gene match: 13. CDR3 size: 17 residues. As DNA, the CDR3 is TGTGCCAGCAGCCCTATCACGGGGACAGGGACCCCAGATACGCAGTATTTT. Protein sequence: CASSPITGTGTPDTQYF. The whole variable domain, filled in from reference TRBV7-2 and TRBJ2-3, reads GAGVSQSPSNKVTEKGKDVELRCDPISGHTALYWYRQSLGQGLEFLIYFQGNSAPDKSGLPSDRFSAERTGGSVSTLTIQRTQQEDSAVYLCASSPITGTGTPDTQYFGPGTRLTVL.

The CDR3 DNA sequence: TGTGCCAGCTCACCCTCGTCCGCCCTTGCTAACTATGGCTACACCTTC. Translation gives CASSPSSALANYGYTF. The chain has TRBV18 and TRBJ1-2; D gene uncertain. The CDR3 contains 16 residues. Trimming shortened V by 3 bases and J by 0 bases, and 14 bases separated the two germline ends. Germline V gene lookup returns CDR1 KGHSH and CDR2 LQKENI.

This clonotype was counted a few times. The genes are TRBV7-9 and TRBJ2-7, with D possibly TRBD1 on 6 matching bases. CDR1 SEHNR and CDR2 FQNEAQ come from the germline V gene (reference sequence). V was clipped by 6 bases and J by 0 bases, with 9 bases between them. The CDR3 covers 13 residues. CDR3 sequence (DNA): TGTGCCAGCAGAGGGACATACTCCTACGAGCAGTACTTC. This sequence encodes CASRGTYSYEQYF.

The chain is built from TRBV7-9 and TRBJ2-1, with 10 bases that match TRBD2. CDR1 is SEHNR, CDR2 FQNEAQ, per germline (reference sequence). This CDR3 comprises 18 residues. J was trimmed by 5 bases and V by 0 bases; bases with no gene match: 10. CDR3 residues: CASSLAISGLARHNEQFF. The CDR3, as DNA: TGTGCCAGCAGCTTAGCCATCTCGGGACTAGCGAGACACAATGAGCAGTTCTTC.